The 30 T cell receptor beta chains presented below share a single source sample, sequenced in a study of CD8 T cells in ankylosing spondylitis. TCRdb re-called the 5' RACE reads with MiXCR, one entry per CDR3 protein. The data hold 180,000 or so distinct CDR3 sequences, with under 14% observed a single time. Sequencing was carried out using blood, either unsorted or a sorted T cell fraction (not recorded which). These receptors were taken from a male donor with ankylosing spondylitis or in good health (not recorded which).

This clonotype was seen at least ten times. The chain recombines TRBV5-1 with TRBJ2-5, with unresolved D. Germline CDR1 and CDR2: SGHRS and YFSETQ. There are 14 residues in the CDR3. V shed 1 base and J shed 3 bases, with 10 bases lying between them. The CDR3 sequence is CASSLSRGEETQYF. The CDR3 nucleotides are TGCGCCAGCAGCTTGTCCCGAGGCGAAGAGACCCAGTACTTC.

Ten or more counts support this clonotype. The V and J genes are TRBV10-3 and TRBJ1-2; D gene ambiguous. V shed 5 bases and J shed 3 bases, with 13 bases lying between them. Germline CDR1 is ENHRY and CDR2 is SYGVKD. This CDR3 contains 14 residues. CDR3 in DNA: TGTGCCATCAGTATGGGAGCTCAAGACTATGGCTACACCTTC. Encoded protein: CAISMGAQDYGYTF.

V and J are TRBV10-2 and TRBJ2-7; TRBD1 matches at 8 bases. From germline, CDR1 is WSHSY and CDR2 SAAADI. CDR3 length equals 15 residues. Trimming removed 6 bases from V and 4 bases from J; junction bases left unmatched: 11. The CDR3 loop reads CASRLTGTGFYEQYF. In DNA, the CDR3 is TGCGCCAGCAGGCTCACCGGGACAGGCTTTTACGAGCAGTACTTC.

This clonotype was counted a few times. This chain uses TRBV6-2 or TRBV6-3 with TRBJ2-2; 8 nucleotides match TRBD2. The CDR3 sequence is 14 residues long. Germline CDR1 and CDR2: MNHEY and SVGEGT. V dropped 4 bases and J dropped 3; count of bases not matched to a gene: 1. CDR3 region: CASSLGLDTGELFF. The CDR3 bases are TGTGCCAGCAGTTTGGGACTAGACACCGGGGAGCTGTTTTTT.

This clonotype was counted many times. This chain joins TRBV27 and TRBJ1-1; D unclear. Looked up from germline, CDR1 is MNHEY and CDR2 is SMNVEV (reference sequence). This CDR3 spans 13 amino acids. V lost 3 bases and J 2 bases, leaving 7 bases between the germline ends. CDR3 DNA: TGTGCCAGCAGTTTTCAGGAAAACACTGAAGCTTTCTTT. Translation: CASSFQENTEAFF.

This clonotype has ten or more counts. The chain uses TRBV12-3 or TRBV12-4 and TRBJ2-2, with TRBD2 identical over 9 bases. This CDR3 contains 16 residues. J lost 1 base, V lost 5 bases, and 5 bases had no gene match. The CDR3 DNA follows: TGTGCCAGCAGTGTCGGTAGCGGGGGGAACACCGGGGAGCTGTTTTTT. Translated: CASSVGSGGNTGELFF.

The chain carries TRBV9 and TRBJ1-4; TRBD1 agrees at 9 bases. The CDR3 totals 16 residues. CDR1 SGDLS and CDR2 YYNGEE come from the germline V gene. With 0 bases clipped from V and 8 bases from J, the junction kept 8 bases outside the gene matches. The CDR3: CASSVDSGTGNEKLFF. The DNA of the CDR3 is TGTGCCAGCAGCGTAGACTCCGGGACAGGGAACGAAAAACTGTTTTTT. Complete variable domain (other parts from reference TRBV9 and TRBJ1-4): DSGVTQTPKHLITATGQRVTLRCSPRSGDLSVYWYQQSLDQGLQFLIQYYNGEERAKGNILERFSAQQFPDLHSELNLSSLELGDSALYFCASSVDSGTGNEKLFFGSGTQLSVL.

CDR3 coding DNA: TGCAGTGCTAGATTCGCGGGGGTTAACTACGAGCAGTACTTC. Translating gives CSARFAGVNYEQYF. J is TRBJ2-7 and V is TRBV20-1; TRBD2 matches at 7 bases. The V gene end was trimmed by 2 bases and the J gene end by 3 bases; junction bases not matched to a gene: 7. Per the germline V gene, CDR1 is DFQATT and CDR2 is SNEGSKA (reference sequence). The CDR3 sequence is 14 residues long.

The V and J genes are TRBV4-1 and TRBJ2-1; D call uncertain. V lost 0 bases, J lost 2 bases, and 5 bases lay in between. Germline CDR1 MGHRA, CDR2 YSYEKL. CDR3 length: 14 amino acids. The CDR3 region has the DNA TGCGCCAGCAGCCAAGAGCGAACCTACAATGAGCAGTTCTTC. It is translated as CASSQERTYNEQFF.

The rearrangement links TRBV7-2 to TRBJ1-4; 8 bases match TRBD1. The CDR3 length is 15 residues. J lost 5 bases, V lost 0 bases, and 2 bases had no gene match. The V gene's germline CDR1 is SGHTA and CDR2 FQGNSA. The CDR3 reads CASSLARTGNEKLFF. CDR3 bases: TGTGCCAGCAGCTTAGCCCGGACAGGGAATGAAAAACTGTTTTTT.

A remark on this clonotype: A clone one base away is much larger, so this may be a read error. The chain employs TRBV6-1 and TRBJ2-5, with TRBD2 identical over 8 bases. The CDR3 runs 16 residues. CDR1 is MNHNS and CDR2 is SASEGT in the germline V gene. The CDR3 is CASLSGIGQMWETQHF. For the CDR3, the DNA is TGTGCCAGCCTTAGCGGGATCGGCCAAATGTGGGAGACCCAGCACTTC.

This clonotype has just a few counts. This chain uses TRBV5-1 with TRBJ2-3, with a tentative D call TRBD2 (6 bases). The CDR3 has 15 amino acids. Germline CDR1 SGHRS, CDR2 YFSETQ. V was pared by 0 bases and J by 2 bases, with 10 bases between. The CDR3 is CASSLGGKYTDTQYF. The CDR3 bases are TGCGCCAGCAGCTTGGGCGGGAAATACACAGATACGCAGTATTTT.

There are many counts of this clonotype. The chain employs TRBV12-3 or TRBV12-4 and TRBJ2-1; TRBD1 matches 7 bases. This CDR3 spans 14 amino acids. Trimming removed 4 bases from V and 3 bases from J; junction bases left unmatched: 3. The CDR3 region is CASSWGQLYNEQFF. The CDR3 DNA sequence: TGTGCCAGCAGTTGGGGACAGCTCTACAATGAGCAGTTCTTC.

The table lists this clonotype with many counts. This chain joins TRBV7-7 and TRBJ1-2; no reliable D call. The CDR3 has 15 amino acids. CDR1 and CDR2 (germline): SSHAT, FNYEAQ (reference sequence). V lost 4 bases to trimming and J lost 0 bases, with 12 bases between them. The DNA of the CDR3 is TGTGCCAGCAGCTCCCGGTCGGCGCCTAACTATGGCTACACCTTC. Translating gives CASSSRSAPNYGYTF.

This clonotype was picked up many times. The rearrangement uses TRBV6-1 and TRBJ1-1; D not certain. Between the trimmed V and J ends, which lost 1 base and 11 bases, there was a span of 14 bases. Germline CDR1 and CDR2: MNHNS and SASEGT. The length of the CDR3 is 13 residues. CDR3 loop: CASSEVASFGAFF. In DNA, the CDR3 is TGTGCCAGCAGTGAAGTAGCGAGTTTCGGGGCTTTCTTT.

The chain combines TRBV15 with TRBJ1-1, with 8 bases fitting TRBD1. V was pared by 3 bases and J by 8 bases, with 8 bases of the junction left unmatched. The length of the CDR3 is 14 residues. Germline loops: CDR1 LNHNV, CDR2 YYDKDF (reference sequence). This CDR3 reads CATSSQGARDEAFF. The CDR3 coding sequence is TGTGCCACCAGCAGTCAGGGGGCGCGGGACGAAGCTTTCTTT.

This clonotype came up many times. V usage is TRBV5-1 and J usage is TRBJ1-1; D ambiguous. V lost 1 base, J lost 4 bases, and 20 bases lay in between. Germline assignment: CDR1 SGHRS and CDR2 YFSETQ. This CDR3 comprises 17 residues. For the CDR3, the DNA is TGCGCCAGCAGCTTGCGAGGGCTCTTCTTTAATGGCACTGAAGCTTTCTTT. It specifies CASSLRGLFFNGTEAFF.

This clonotype was seen repeatedly, ten times or more. This chain joins TRBV21-1 and TRBJ2-3; the table assigns TRBD1, which was not confirmed against the DNA. TRBV21-1 is noted as a pseudogene. This CDR3 comprises 18 residues. The CDR3: CASSKERGEPRRTDTQYF. Here the CDR3 DNA reads TGTGCCAGCAGCAAAGAGCGGGGGGAACCTCGCCGCACAGATACGCAGTATTTT.

This sequence joins TRBV7-2 and TRBJ2-7; 8 nucleotides agree with TRBD1. The CDR3 runs to 13 residues. CDR1 is SGHTA and CDR2 is FQGNSA in the germline V gene. The trim removed 6 bases at V and 4 bases at J, leaving 5 bases unmatched. The CDR3 sequence: CASRDRAKYEQYF. The CDR3, as DNA: TGTGCCAGCAGGGACAGGGCCAAATACGAGCAGTACTTC.

The table lists this clonotype with many counts. CDR3 in amino acids: CASSLDPDRVFSETQYF. For the CDR3, the DNA is TGTGCCAGCAGTTTAGATCCGGACAGGGTGTTTTCAGAGACCCAGTACTTC. This chain joins TRBV12-3 or TRBV12-4 and TRBJ2-5, with TRBD1 identical over 8 bases. This CDR3 spans 17 amino acids. V gave up 1 base and J gave up 4 bases; unmatched junction bases: 11.

This clonotype was picked up many times. The chain joins TRBV5-4 to TRBJ2-7; no definite D call. V gave up 0 bases and J gave up 0 bases, with 7 bases separating them. The germline gives CDR1 SGHNT, CDR2 YYREEE (reference sequence). This CDR3 is 14 amino acids long. Here the CDR3 DNA reads TGTGCCAGCAGCTTGGATGAGAGCTCCTACGAGCAGTACTTC. Encoded protein: CASSLDESSYEQYF.

This chain joins TRBV7-8 and TRBJ1-1; D gene uncertain. Germline V gene lookup returns CDR1 SGHVS and CDR2 FQNEAQ. CDR3 length: 16 amino acids. Trimming pared 2 bases from V and 2 bases from J, leaving 15 bases between. DNA for the CDR3: TGTGCCAGCAGCTTATCCCCATTGACAAGAAACACTGAAGCTTTCTTT. Its protein is CASSLSPLTRNTEAFF.

V gene TRBV6-1 combines with J gene TRBJ1-1; the match to TRBD1 covers 7 bases. Germline V gene lookup returns CDR1 MNHNS and CDR2 SASEGT. The length of the CDR3 is 15 residues. J gave up 1 base and V 8 bases, and 10 bases lay outside the gene matches. Here the CDR3 reads CASGWTGGPNTEAFF. The CDR3 nucleotides are TGTGCCAGCGGATGGACAGGTGGGCCGAACACTGAAGCTTTCTTT.

This clonotype was observed many times. The chain uses TRBV20-1 and TRBJ2-3; the D gene is possibly TRBD2 (5 bases). This CDR3 comprises 14 residues. CDR1 DFQATT and CDR2 SNEGSKA come from the germline V gene (reference sequence). Trimming took off 1 base at V and 6 bases at J, with 14 bases between the two ends. CDR3 in amino acids: CSARGRGHVDTQYF. DNA for the CDR3: TGCAGTGCTAGAGGACGCGGGCATGTTGATACGCAGTATTTT.

This clonotype was seen many times. J is TRBJ2-7 and V is TRBV4-3; D tentatively reads TRBD1 or TRBD2 (5 bases each). The V end lost 5 bases, the J end lost 5 bases, and 28 bases lay between the germline ends. Germline V gene sequence: CDR1 LGHNA, CDR2 YSLEER. The CDR3 totals 18 residues. The CDR3 nucleotides read TGCGCCAGCAGCACCGGGACGGACGAACTAAGATCGAAGAACGAGCAGTACTTC. It encodes CASSTGTDELRSKNEQYF.

This clonotype has a count of ten or more. V usage is TRBV5-6 and J usage is TRBJ2-1; D is ambiguous. Per germline, CDR1 SGHDT and CDR2 YYEEEE. The V and J ends lost 4 bases and 15 bases respectively, with 17 bases between them. The CDR3 is made up of 12 amino acids. The CDR3 nucleotides read TGTGCCAGCAGCCCCGGGCGACGAGAAGGGTTCTTC. This gives the protein CASSPGRREGFF.

This clonotype was picked up many times. The rearrangement links TRBV6-5 to TRBJ2-1; 11 bases align to TRBD2. CDR1 is MNHEY, CDR2 SVGAGI, per germline. CDR3 length: 15 amino acids. The V and J ends lost 2 bases and 7 bases, in that order; junction bases with no gene match: 4. CDR3 sequence: CASSYLAGGRNEQFF. For the CDR3, the DNA is TGTGCCAGCAGTTACCTAGCGGGGGGCCGGAATGAGCAGTTCTTC.

In its sample, this clonotype was seen many times. At one boundary the junction diverges from the germline segment, which might be a read error. The V gene is TRBV20-1, the J gene TRBJ2-3; TRBD2 aligns across 10 bases. The CDR3 totals 14 residues. Germline V lookup: CDR1 DFQATT, CDR2 SNEGSKA (reference sequence). CDR3 sequence reads: CSARVASGGDTQYF. The CDR3, as DNA: TGCAGTGCCAGAGTGGCTAGCGGGGGTGATACGCAGTATTTT.

This clonotype was recorded at least ten times. V usage is TRBV27 and J usage is TRBJ1-1, with 9 bases that match TRBD1. V gave up 6 bases and J gave up 5 bases; unmatched junction bases: 4. From germline, CDR1 is MNHEY and CDR2 SMNVEV (reference sequence). The CDR3 runs 13 residues. The CDR3 region is CASRGQGRTEAFF. Here the CDR3 DNA reads TGTGCCAGCAGGGGACAGGGCAGGACTGAAGCTTTCTTT.

As to this clonotype: Given a much more abundant clone one base away, this may be a read error. The rearrangement joins TRBV5-5 to TRBJ2-5; 13 bases are a match to TRBD2. Germline lookup yields CDR1 SGHKS and CDR2 YYEKEE (reference sequence). The CDR3 length is 15 residues. CDR3 DNA sequence: TGTGCCGGCAGCCAACTAGCGGGAGGGCAGGAGACCCAGTACTTC. Translated, it gives CAGSQLAGGQETQYF.